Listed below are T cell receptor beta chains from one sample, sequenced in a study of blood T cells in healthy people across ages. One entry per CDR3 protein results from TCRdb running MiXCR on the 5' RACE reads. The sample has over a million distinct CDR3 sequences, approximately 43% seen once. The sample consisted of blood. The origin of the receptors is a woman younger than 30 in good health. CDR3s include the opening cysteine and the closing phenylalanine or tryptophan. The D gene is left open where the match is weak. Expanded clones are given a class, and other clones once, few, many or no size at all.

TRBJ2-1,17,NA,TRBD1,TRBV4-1,CASSHAFGDRVYNEQFF,TGCGCCAGCAGCCACGCCTTTGGGGACAGGGTCTACAATGAGCAGTTCTTC
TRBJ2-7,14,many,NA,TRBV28,CASSLTGIGYEQYF,TGTGCCAGCAGTTTAACAGGGATAGGCTACGAGCAGTACTTC
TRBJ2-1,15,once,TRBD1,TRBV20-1,CSAPPWTGGRNEQFF,TGCAGTGCTCCACCTTGGACAGGGGGACGCAATGAGCAGTTCTTC
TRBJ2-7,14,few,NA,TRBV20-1,CSVPTGTLGIEQYF,TGCAGTGTACCGACGGGCACTCTGGGGATTGAGCAGTACTTC
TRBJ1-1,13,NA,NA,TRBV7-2,CASSPLTGSEAFF,TGTGCCAGCAGCCCCCTCACGGGGAGTGAAGCTTTCTTT
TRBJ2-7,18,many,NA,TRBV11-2,CASSLDRVFGRVPIEQYF,TGTGCCAGCAGCTTAGATCGGGTATTTGGCAGGGTACCTATCGAGCAGTACTTC
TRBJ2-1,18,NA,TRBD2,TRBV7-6,CASSLRTSGSILGNEQFF,TGTGCCAGCAGCTTACGGACTAGCGGGTCGATTCTAGGGAATGAGCAGTTCTTC
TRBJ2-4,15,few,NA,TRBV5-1,CASSLTGPSQNIQYF,TGCGCCAGCAGCTTGACAGGGCCCTCCCAAAACATTCAGTACTTC
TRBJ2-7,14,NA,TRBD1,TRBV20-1,CSASRTGASYEQYF,TGCAGTGCTAGCCGGACAGGCGCCTCCTACGAGCAGTACTTC
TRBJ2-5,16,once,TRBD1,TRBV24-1,CATSFGQGAGQETQYF,TGTGCCACCAGCTTCGGACAGGGGGCAGGCCAAGAGACCCAGTACTTC
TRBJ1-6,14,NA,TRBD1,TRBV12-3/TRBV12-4,CASSLQGARSPLHF,TGTGCCAGCAGTTTACAGGGGGCTCGTTCACCCCTCCACTTT
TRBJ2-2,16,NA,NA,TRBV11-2,CASSPPAGANTGELFF,TGTGCCAGCAGCCCTCCGGCAGGGGCGAACACCGGGGAGCTGTTTTTT
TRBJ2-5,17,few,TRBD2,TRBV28,CASSLYQAGGHQETQYF,TGTGCCAGCAGTCTATACCAGGCGGGAGGCCATCAAGAGACCCAGTACTTC
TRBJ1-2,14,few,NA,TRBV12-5,CASGPRVLHGGYTF,TGTGCTAGTGGTCCCAGGGTCCTTCACGGAGGCTACACCTTC
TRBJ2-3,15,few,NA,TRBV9,CASTDSGGFGDTQYF,TGTGCCAGCACCGATAGTGGGGGGTTTGGTGATACGCAGTATTTT
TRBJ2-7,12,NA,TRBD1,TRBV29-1,CSVPGQGSEQYF,TGCAGCGTTCCGGGACAGGGTTCCGAGCAGTACTTC
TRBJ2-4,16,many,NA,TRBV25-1,CASSESGIRAKNIQYF,TGTGCCAGCAGTGAATCGGGGATCAGGGCCAAAAACATTCAGTACTTC
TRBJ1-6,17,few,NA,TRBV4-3,CASSFQPQGQDNSPLHF,TGCGCCAGCAGCTTTCAGCCCCAGGGGCAAGATAATTCACCCCTCCACTTT
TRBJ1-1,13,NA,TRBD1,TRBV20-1,CSATQGGNTEAFF,TGCAGTGCTACCCAGGGGGGCAACACTGAAGCTTTCTTT
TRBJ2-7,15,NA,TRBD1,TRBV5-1,CASSWTGPPYNEQYF,TGCGCCAGCAGCTGGACAGGTCCTCCCTACAATGAGCAGTACTTC
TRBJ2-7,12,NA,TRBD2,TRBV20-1,CSARSGTYEQYF,TGCAGTGCCCGTAGCGGGACCTACGAGCAGTACTTC
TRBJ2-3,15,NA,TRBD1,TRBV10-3,CAISGTGGSTDTQYF,TGTGCCATCAGTGGGACAGGGGGCAGTACAGATACGCAGTATTTT
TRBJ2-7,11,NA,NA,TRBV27,CASRSPQKQYF,TGTGCCAGCAGGTCCCCACAAAAGCAGTACTTC
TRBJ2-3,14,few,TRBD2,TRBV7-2,CASCQELAPDTQYF,TGTGCCAGCTGCCAGGAACTAGCGCCAGATACGCAGTATTTT
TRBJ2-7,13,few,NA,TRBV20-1,CSADRGTTIEQYF,TGCAGTGCGGATCGTGGGACCACCATCGAGCAGTACTTC
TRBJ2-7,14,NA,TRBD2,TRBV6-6,CASSPTSGTYEQYF,TGTGCCAGCAGCCCCACTAGCGGGACCTACGAGCAGTACTTC
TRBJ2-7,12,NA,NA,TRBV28,CASTYPGSEQYF,TGTGCCAGCACCTACCCCGGGAGCGAGCAGTACTTC
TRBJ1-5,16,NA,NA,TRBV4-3,CASSARGRSTHQPQHF,TGCGCCAGCAGTGCTCGGGGCAGGAGTACCCATCAGCCCCAGCATTTT
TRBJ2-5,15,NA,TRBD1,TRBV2,CASSDGTGVEETQYF,TGTGCCAGCAGTGACGGGACAGGGGTGGAGGAGACCCAGTACTTC
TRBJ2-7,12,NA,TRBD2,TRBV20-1,CSASLRLAEQYF,TGCAGTGCTAGTCTGCGACTAGCCGAGCAGTACTTC
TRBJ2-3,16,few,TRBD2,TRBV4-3,CASSGGREKGTDTQYF,TGCGCCAGCAGCGGTGGGCGGGAGAAAGGCACAGATACGCAGTATTTT
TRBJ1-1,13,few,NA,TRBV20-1,CSAMGMRGTEAFF,TGCAGTGCTATGGGCATGCGTGGCACTGAAGCTTTCTTT
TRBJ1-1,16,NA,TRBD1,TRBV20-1,CSARDWGTGLNTEAFF,TGCAGTGCTAGAGATTGGGGGACAGGACTGAACACTGAAGCTTTCTTT
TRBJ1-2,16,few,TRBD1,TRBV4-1,CASSHLGQGPPYGYTF,TGCGCCAGCAGCCATCTGGGACAGGGGCCTCCCTATGGCTACACCTTC
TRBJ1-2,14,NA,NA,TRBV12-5,CASGPTGANCGYTF,TGTGCTAGTGGTCCGACAGGTGCTAACTGTGGCTACACCTTC
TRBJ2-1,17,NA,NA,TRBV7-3,CASSLRRASSAHNEQFF,TGTGCCAGCAGCTTAAGGCGGGCCTCAAGCGCCCACAATGAGCAGTTCTTC
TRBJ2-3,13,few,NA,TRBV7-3,CASSVTTLDTQYF,TGTGCCAGCAGCGTAACTACGCTCGATACGCAGTATTTT
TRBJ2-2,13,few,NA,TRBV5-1,CASSLMQGGELFF,TGCGCCAGCAGCTTGATGCAGGGAGGGGAGCTGTTTTTT
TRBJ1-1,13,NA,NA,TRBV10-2,CASAFGGDTEAFF,TGCGCCAGCGCTTTTGGGGGAGATACTGAAGCTTTCTTT
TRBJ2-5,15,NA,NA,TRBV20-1,CSARDAGGDQETQYF,TGCAGTGCTAGGGATGCAGGAGGAGACCAAGAGACCCAGTACTTC
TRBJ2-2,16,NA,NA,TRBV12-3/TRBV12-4,CASSPQGSRATGELFF,TGTGCCAGCAGTCCGCAGGGGTCCAGGGCCACCGGGGAGCTGTTTTTT
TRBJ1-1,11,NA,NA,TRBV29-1,CSGYLNTEAFF,TGCAGCGGATATCTGAACACTGAAGCTTTCTTT
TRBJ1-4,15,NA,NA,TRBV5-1,CASSGTGTLEEKLFF,TGCGCCAGCAGCGGGACCGGGACACTGGAAGAAAAACTGTTTTTT
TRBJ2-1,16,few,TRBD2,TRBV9,CASSVLAGASYNEQFF,TGTGCCAGCAGCGTATTAGCGGGAGCCTCCTACAATGAGCAGTTCTTC
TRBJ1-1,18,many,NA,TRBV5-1,CASSLGITELGRHTEAFF,TGCGCCAGCAGCTTGGGAATAACAGAGTTGGGCAGGCACACTGAAGCTTTCTTT
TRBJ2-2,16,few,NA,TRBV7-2,CASSLVGQTNTGELFF,TGTGCCAGCAGCTTAGTAGGACAGACGAACACCGGGGAGCTGTTTTTT